The present entry profiles one TCR beta chain with its context. Sequencing was performed with immunoSEQ multiplex PCR; in TCRdb, only in-frame clones are kept and a portion is missing. The sample lists over 60,000 clones, 70% to 80% occurring once. The germline V gene has CDR1 SGHRS and CDR2 YFSETQ. J gave up 1 base and V 4 bases, and 5 bases lay outside the gene matches. This CDR3 contains 14 residues. These data belong to a study of blood T cell repertoires in COVID-19. Study summary: The samples span acute and convalescent COVID-19 from the United States, Italy and Spain.

This clonotype was sampled from a woman of 80 years or more with acute or convalescent COVID-19. This chain connects TRBV5-1 to TRBJ2-7; 7 bases line up with TRBD1. The sequenced sample consisted of peripheral blood. CDR3: CASSGGQESYEQYF. The DNA for the CDR3 is TGCGCCAGCAGCGGAGGACAGGAGTCCTACGAGCAGTACTTC.